This T cell receptor beta chain derives from a study of post-analysis software for immune sequencing data. Looking at the study overall: Disease courses included relapsing-remitting, secondary progressive and progressive-relapsing multiple sclerosis. Notes on the study in general: When compared against controls, multiple sclerosis patients showed significantly lower normalized Chao1 diversity. Pronounced co-clustering by F measure was evident among identically batched samples. TRBV5-6, TRBV5-1 and TRBV20-1 belonged to a set of roughly 5 TRBV segments that were more frequent in patients than controls.

Comments on this clonotype: Its specificity is not known.

Prepared TCR beta cDNA libraries contained unique molecular identifiers. The source material, about 0.9 to 10 million T cells, gave rise to 500,000 or so cDNA molecules. TCRdb re-analysed the PCR reads in MiXCR, keeping a single row per CDR3 protein. The profile covers roughly 600,000 distinct CDR3 sequences, with around 40% appearing a single time and 1.7% taken by the ten largest. This CDR3 has 14 residues. V was clipped by 4 bases and J by 5 bases, with 12 bases between them. CDR1 is SGHVS, CDR2 FQNEAQ, per germline. The source material was blood. The chain employs TRBV7-8 and TRBJ1-5, with D possibly being TRBD1 (5 bases). The TCR comes from a girl between 10 and 17 years old with multiple sclerosis. The CDR3, as DNA: TGTGCCAGCAGCTCCCTTTCAGGGCATCAGCCCCAGCATTTT. As protein: CASSSLSGHQPQHF.